The source of this TCR beta chain is a study of T cell changes during pregnancy in multiple sclerosis. Using immunoSEQ multiplex PCR, the repertoire was profiled, and TCRdb retains in-frame clones only, with some absent. The sample includes under 130,000 clones, roughly 92% seen only once; the top ten take around 0.92%. The specimen comprised peripheral blood, sampled after pregnancy. This TCR came from a female donor with multiple sclerosis, enrolled in a pregnancy study.

Here the CDR3 reads CASSYKAQGLYNYGYTF. The CDR3 nucleotides read TGTGCCAGCAGTTACAAGGCGCAGGGATTATATAACTATGGCTACACCTTC. The V and J genes are TRBV27 and TRBJ1-2; TRBD1 might be the D (5 bases). V was pared by 4 bases and J by 1 base, with 19 bases between. The germline V gene encodes CDR1 MNHEY and CDR2 SMNVEV (reference sequence). This CDR3 spans 17 amino acids.